Following are 8 T cell receptor beta chains from one sample sequenced in a study of blood T cell repertoires in COVID-19. Assay: immunoSEQ multiplex PCR; the TCRdb copy retains only in-frame clones and omits some. Of some 180,000 clones in the sample, around 89% were seen once. Material: peripheral blood. These receptor sequences come from a man aged 50 to 60 with acute or convalescent COVID-19.

This chain joins TRBV15 and TRBJ1-2; D is ambiguous. This CDR3 is built from 13 residues. Germline V lookup: CDR1 LNHNV, CDR2 YYDKDF (reference sequence). The ends were cut back, 0 bases at V and 2 bases at J, with 4 bases in the middle. The DNA of the CDR3 is TGTGCCACCAGCAGAGATCTGAACTATGGCTACACCTTC. It specifies CATSRDLNYGYTF. The entire variable domain, with the rest obtained from reference TRBV15 and TRBJ1-2, is as follows: DAMVIQNPRYQVTQFGKPVTLSCSQTLNHNVMYWYQQKSSQAPKLLFHYYDKDFNNEADTPDNFQSRRPNTSFCFLDIRSPGLGDTAMYLCATSRDLNYGYTFGSGTRLTVV.

The chain couples TRBV28 to TRBJ1-5, with unresolved D. Germline CDR1 MDHEN, CDR2 SYDVKM. The ends were cut back, 1 base at V and 1 base at J, with 11 bases in the middle. This CDR3 is 16 amino acids long. The DNA of the CDR3 is TGTGCCAGCAGTTTATCGGGGTTTGGAAGCAATCAGCCCCAGCATTTT. It encodes CASSLSGFGSNQPQHF.

V is TRBV6-6 and J is TRBJ1-1; TRBD1 aligns across 8 bases. V was pared by 6 bases and J by 1 base, with 4 bases of the junction left unmatched. CDR1 and CDR2 from the germline V gene are MNHNY and SVGAGI (reference sequence). This CDR3 region has 14 residues. The CDR3 DNA reads as TGTGCCAGCAGGCCCGGGACAGGGAACACTGAAGCTTTCTTT. It translates to CASRPGTGNTEAFF.

J is TRBJ1-3 and V is TRBV19, with D possibly matching TRBD1 (6 bases). The germline gives CDR1 LNHDA, CDR2 SQIVND (reference sequence). The CDR3 has 15 amino acids. Trimming cost V 8 bases and J 0 bases, with 14 bases left between them. The CDR3 sequence is CASSDRTGSGNTIYF. For the CDR3, the DNA is TGTGCCAGTTCAGACAGGACGGGCTCTGGAAACACCATATATTTT.

Here the CDR3 DNA reads TGTGCCAGCAGCCCCTTGGACAGTAGCTCTGGAAACACCATATATTTT. This translates into CASSPLDSSSGNTIYF. This rearrangement joins TRBV3-1 (or the pseudogene TRBV3-2) to TRBJ1-3; possibly TRBD1 for D (6 bases). Trimming stripped 4 bases from V and 0 bases from J, with 13 bases between. Germline V gene lookup returns CDR1 LGHDT and CDR2 YNNKEL (reference sequence). The CDR3 runs to 16 residues.

The rearrangement uses TRBV7-2 and TRBJ1-1; 9 bases are a match to TRBD1. Germline-derived CDR1 and CDR2 are SGHTA and FQGNSA. The CDR3 totals 15 residues. The V segment lost 5 bases and the J segment 6 bases; nucleotides outside the gene matches: 10. The CDR3 nucleotides read TGTGCCAGCAGCCCCACGGGGGACAGGGTCTCTGAAGCTTTCTTT. This gives the protein CASSPTGDRVSEAFF.

The rearrangement links TRBV28 to TRBJ1-2, with TRBD1 identical over 7 bases. V lost 4 bases to trimming and J lost 4 bases; unmatched junction nucleotides: 3. Germline lookup yields CDR1 MDHEN and CDR2 SYDVKM. The CDR3 length is 13 residues. The DNA of the CDR3 is TGTGCCAGCAGTTCAGGGGGTACCTATGGCTACACCTTC. Amino acids: CASSSGGTYGYTF.

The rearrangement links TRBV7-6 to TRBJ2-2; 7 bases map to TRBD1. The germline gives CDR1 SGHVS, CDR2 FNYEAQ. Unmatched junction bases numbered 7, after V lost 0 bases and J lost 3 bases. This CDR3 is built from 17 residues. This CDR3 is CASSLARTGADTGELFF. DNA for the CDR3: TGTGCCAGCAGCTTAGCGCGAACAGGGGCGGACACCGGGGAGCTGTTTTTT.